The 25 T cell receptor beta chains in this list originate from one sample, sequenced in a study of spatial heterogeneity in lung cancer. Time point reported: blood at routine non-recurrence follow-up after resection. Whole RNA, isolated from tumor, nontumor lung or frozen PBMC, was sequenced without prior sorting. TCRdb analysed the 5' RACE reads with MiXCR anew, one entry per CDR3 protein. Among 25,000 to 30,000 distinct CDR3 sequences listed, 4.5% to 7.5% were seen once. The specimen comprised PBMCs, sampled at follow-up. All receptors derive from a male donor with early-stage non-small cell lung cancer.

This clonotype was seen repeatedly, ten times or more. V usage is TRBV7-9 and J usage is TRBJ1-4; TRBD1 aligns across 7 bases. The germline gives CDR1 SEHNR, CDR2 FQNEAQ (reference sequence). The CDR3 contains 13 residues. The V and J ends lost 2 bases and 8 bases, in that order; junction bases with no gene match: 2. The CDR3 here is CASSLTGDEKLFF. CDR3 nucleotides: TGTGCCAGCAGCTTAACAGGGGACGAAAAACTGTTTTTT.

This clonotype was seen at least ten times. The chain has TRBV6-6 and TRBJ2-7; no definite D call. CDR1 MNHNY and CDR2 SVGAGI come from the germline V gene (reference sequence). The CDR3 runs 15 residues. V lost 0 bases and J lost 5, with 14 bases in between. This CDR3 is CASSYSIGSGHEQYV. The CDR3 DNA reads TGTGCCAGCAGTTACTCGATCGGGTCTGGGCACGAGCAGTACGTC.

This clonotype has a count of ten or more. The V gene is TRBV3-1, the J gene TRBJ2-1; 7 bases are a match to TRBD1. The V gene's germline CDR1 is LGHDT and CDR2 YNNKEL (reference sequence). V shed 4 bases, J shed 2 bases, and the junction held 8 bases outside the gene matches. The CDR3 consists of 16 residues. The CDR3 nucleotides are TGTGCCAGCAGCCCCGCCTCGGGACAGACCTACAATGAGCAGTTCTTC. It translates to CASSPASGQTYNEQFF.

In this sample, this clonotype turned up a few times. This chain joins TRBV20-1 and TRBJ2-2; D perhaps matches TRBD2 (5 bases). V lost 1 base and J lost 9, with 12 bases in between. The CDR3 loop spans 13 amino acids. Germline lookup yields CDR1 DFQATT and CDR2 SNEGSKA (reference sequence). The CDR3 DNA sequence: TGCAGTGCTAGAGGCCGGGATTCCCGGGAGCTGTTTTTT. Protein product: CSARGRDSRELFF.

CDR3 DNA sequence: TGCGCCAGCAGCCAAGGCGTCACCGGGGAGCTGTTTTTT. It is translated as CASSQGVTGELFF. This chain joins TRBV4-3 and TRBJ2-2; D ambiguous. V was shortened by 1 base and J by 4 bases, with 4 bases between the two germline ends. This CDR3 comprises 13 residues. Germline values: CDR1 LGHNA, CDR2 YSLEER.

This clonotype came up many times. The V and J genes are TRBV12-3 or TRBV12-4 and TRBJ1-5; a weak D match, TRBD1 (5 bases). CDR3 size: 15 residues. Trimming stripped 3 bases from V and 4 bases from J, with 13 bases between. The DNA of the CDR3 is TGTGCCAGCAGTTTGGGGCTGGGTGAAAATCAGCCCCAGCATTTT. Translating it yields CASSLGLGENQPQHF.

This clonotype was detected many times. V gene TRBV20-1 combines with J gene TRBJ1-6; D is unclear. The CDR3 contains 13 residues. The V gene's germline CDR1 is DFQATT and CDR2 SNEGSKA (reference sequence). Trimming removed 2 bases at V and 5 bases at J, with 7 bases between. DNA for the CDR3: TGCAGTGCTAGATATAGGGATAATTCACCCCTCCACTTT. It specifies CSARYRDNSPLHF.

This clonotype was counted a few times. The CDR3: CARTDTQYF. The CDR3 DNA follows: TGCGCCCGCACAGATACGCAGTATTTT. The chain uses TRBV5-1 and TRBJ2-3; D is undetermined. Germline-derived CDR1 and CDR2 are SGHRS and YFSETQ. V was clipped by 10 bases and J by 1 base, with 1 base between them. CDR3 length: 9 amino acids.

This clonotype was seen many times. The rearrangement links TRBV12-3 or TRBV12-4 to TRBJ2-3, with D perhaps matching TRBD1 or TRBD2 (5 bases each). V gave up 4 bases and J gave up 2 bases, with 13 bases separating them. The CDR3 contains 15 residues. The CDR3 loop reads CASSSTGPDTDTQYF. CDR3 nucleotide sequence: TGTGCCAGCAGTTCGACGGGACCCGACACAGATACGCAGTATTTT.

The sample holds many counts of this clonotype. The chain employs TRBV6-6 and TRBJ1-1, with unresolved D. The CDR3 loop spans 13 amino acids. V dropped 8 bases and J dropped 6 bases, with 16 bases sitting between them. Germline V gene sequence: CDR1 MNHNY, CDR2 SVGAGI (reference sequence). This CDR3 is CASVRGGKAEAFF. The CDR3, as DNA: TGTGCCAGCGTACGTGGAGGAAAAGCTGAAGCTTTCTTT.

This clonotype showed up many times. The genes are TRBV5-5 and TRBJ2-7; 7 bases fit TRBD1. CDR1 SGHKS and CDR2 YYEKEE come from the germline V gene (reference sequence). This CDR3 has 13 amino acids. Trimming removed 0 bases from V and 6 bases from J; junction bases left unmatched: 3. The CDR3 DNA follows: TGTGCCAGCAGCTTGGAGGCAGGGGGCGAGCAGTACTTC. Amino acids: CASSLEAGGEQYF. Full variable domain (remainder filled in from reference TRBV5-5 and TRBJ2-7): DAGVTQSPTHLIKTRGQQVTLRCSPISGHKSVSWYQQVLGQGPQFIFQYYEKEERGRGNFPDRFSARQFPNYSSELNVNALLLGDSALYLCASSLEAGGEQYFGPGTRLTVT.

This clonotype was seen ten or more times. This sequence joins TRBV19 and TRBJ2-1; 7 nucleotides agree with TRBD1. In germline, CDR1 is LNHDA, CDR2 SQIVND (reference sequence). This CDR3 has 15 residues. The V gene end was trimmed by 6 bases and the J gene end by 4 bases; junction bases not matched to a gene: 9. The CDR3 nucleotides are TGTGCCAGTAGCGATTCCGGGACAGAGTACAATGAGCAGTTCTTC. This codes for CASSDSGTEYNEQFF.

The V and J genes are TRBV7-9 and TRBJ1-1; D call uncertain. This CDR3 is 14 amino acids long. Germline CDR1 reads SEHNR; CDR2 reads FQNEAQ (reference sequence). Trimming removed 3 bases from V and 5 bases from J, with 13 bases in between. The CDR3 protein is CASSFVSGRTEAFF. The CDR3 DNA reads as TGTGCCAGCAGCTTCGTCTCTGGGAGGACTGAAGCTTTCTTT.

The V and J genes are TRBV6-5 and TRBJ1-2, with 7 positions matching TRBD1. V was clipped by 6 bases and J by 4 bases; unmatched bases: 11. The germline gives CDR1 MNHEY, CDR2 SVGAGI. The CDR3 contains 15 residues. CDR3 residues: CASSHQGGLIYGYTF. The CDR3 region has the DNA TGTGCCAGCAGCCATCAGGGGGGGTTGATCTATGGCTACACCTTC.

The chain has TRBV5-6 and TRBJ2-3; possibly TRBD1 for D (5 bases). Per the germline V gene, CDR1 is SGHDT and CDR2 is YYEEEE. The CDR3 has 19 amino acids. Deletions cut 5 bases from V and 3 bases from J, with 28 bases between. The CDR3 reads CASSPLWASAQGSTDTQYF. In DNA, the CDR3 is TGTGCCAGCAGTCCCCTTTGGGCGTCGGCGCAGGGAAGTACAGATACGCAGTATTTT.

This clonotype was recorded many times. The J gene is TRBJ2-5, the V gene TRBV18; no clear D gene. This CDR3 has 15 amino acids. V lost 5 bases and J lost 1, with 14 bases in between. Germline CDR1 reads KGHSH; CDR2 reads LQKENI. CDR3 coding DNA: TGTGCCAGCTCAGCAAGTCACGAAGTCCAAGAGACCCAGTACTTC. Amino acid sequence: CASSASHEVQETQYF.

The sample holds many counts of this clonotype. This chain links TRBV6-2 or TRBV6-3 with TRBJ1-5; TRBD1 aligns across 8 bases. The CDR3 covers 15 residues. Germline-derived CDR1 and CDR2 are MNHEY and SVGEGT. V lost 7 bases and J lost 3; bases outside the gene matches: 8. CDR3 coding DNA: TGTGCCAGCAACAGCCGGACAGGGTTCAATCAGCCCCAGCATTTT. Translation gives CASNSRTGFNQPQHF.

This clonotype was counted many times. This chain links TRBV12-5 with TRBJ2-7; 9 bases align to TRBD1. Germline assignment: CDR1 LGHNT and CDR2 FRNRAP. The V and J ends lost 5 bases and 3 bases, in that order; junction bases with no gene match: 5. This CDR3 contains 14 residues. In nucleotides, the CDR3 is TGTGCTAGTGGTAACGGGACAGGGCGCTACGAGCAGTACTTC. Encoded protein: CASGNGTGRYEQYF.

This clonotype was detected ten times or more. The V and J genes are TRBV5-4 and TRBJ2-1; TRBD2 matches 10 bases. CDR3 length equals 16 residues. The trim removed 4 bases at V and 8 bases at J, leaving 12 bases unmatched. Per germline, CDR1 SGHNT and CDR2 YYREEE (reference sequence). The CDR3 DNA sequence: TGTGCCAGCAGCCCCGGTGGAGCGGGGGGGCCGCATGAGCAGTTCTTC. Translating it yields CASSPGGAGGPHEQFF.

This clonotype came up many times. The J gene is TRBJ2-1, the V gene TRBV6-2 or TRBV6-3, with 13 bases identical to TRBD2. The CDR3 has 18 residues. Germline CDR1 is MNHEY and CDR2 is SVGEGT. V gave up 6 bases and J gave up 4 bases; unmatched junction bases: 12. As DNA, the CDR3 is TGTGCCAGCAGCCCTACTAGCGGGAGGGCCACTAGTTACAATGAGCAGTTCTTC. This codes for CASSPTSGRATSYNEQFF.

This clonotype has ten or more counts. This chain links TRBV7-3 with TRBJ1-6; D not certain. This CDR3 is 14 amino acids long. Trimming cost V 4 bases and J 10 bases, with 14 bases left between them. Germline V gives CDR1 SGHTA, CDR2 FQGTGA. The CDR3 nucleotides read TGTGCCAGCAGCTCGGACGGAGGGCTCTCACCCCTCCACTTT. It codes for CASSSDGGLSPLHF.

This clonotype was picked up many times. CDR3 region: CASSLTEKLFF. The CDR3 bases are TGTGCCAGCAGCTTAACGGAAAAACTGTTTTTT. This chain joins TRBV7-9 and TRBJ1-4; unclear D gene. From germline, CDR1 is SEHNR and CDR2 FQNEAQ (reference sequence). V lost 2 bases to trimming and J lost 8 bases, with 3 bases between them. This CDR3 contains 11 residues.

Many counts were recorded for this clonotype. V and J are TRBV2 and TRBJ2-7; D is unclear. The CDR3 has 17 amino acids. V lost 6 bases and J 2 bases, leaving 23 bases between the germline ends. Germline V lookup: CDR1 SNHLY, CDR2 FYNNEI. CDR3 in amino acids: CASSPRGERVATYEQYV. The CDR3 coding sequence is TGTGCCAGCAGCCCCCGCGGAGAAAGGGTGGCAACCTACGAGCAGTACGTC.

This clonotype occurred many times. This chain links TRBV5-1 with TRBJ1-1, with D perhaps TRBD1 (6 bases). CDR1 and CDR2 from the germline V gene are SGHRS and YFSETQ. The V end was cut by 4 bases, the J end by 1 base, with 14 bases between. This CDR3 comprises 15 residues. The chain's CDR3 is CASSTSRGGNTEAFF. DNA for the CDR3: TGCGCCAGCAGCACCTCACGAGGGGGGAACACTGAAGCTTTCTTT.

This clonotype was seen repeatedly, ten times or more. This rearrangement joins TRBV6-5 to TRBJ1-1; the match to TRBD1 covers 7 bases. CDR3 length: 13 amino acids. V gave up 7 bases and J gave up 5 bases; unmatched junction bases: 7. Germline lookup yields CDR1 MNHEY and CDR2 SVGAGI. The CDR3 here is CASTRRDRTEAFF. The CDR3, as DNA: TGTGCCAGCACTCGACGGGACAGAACTGAAGCTTTCTTT.